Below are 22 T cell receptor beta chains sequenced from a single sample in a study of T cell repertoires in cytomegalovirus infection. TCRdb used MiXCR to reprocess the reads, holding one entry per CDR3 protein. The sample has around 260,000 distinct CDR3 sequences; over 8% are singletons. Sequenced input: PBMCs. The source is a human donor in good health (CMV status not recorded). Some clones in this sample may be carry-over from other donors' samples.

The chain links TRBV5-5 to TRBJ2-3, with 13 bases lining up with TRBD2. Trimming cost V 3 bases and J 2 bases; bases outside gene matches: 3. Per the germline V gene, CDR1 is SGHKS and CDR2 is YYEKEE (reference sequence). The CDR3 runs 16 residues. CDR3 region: CASSSGTSGNTDTQYF. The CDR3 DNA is TGTGCCAGCAGCTCCGGGACTAGCGGGAACACAGATACGCAGTATTTT.

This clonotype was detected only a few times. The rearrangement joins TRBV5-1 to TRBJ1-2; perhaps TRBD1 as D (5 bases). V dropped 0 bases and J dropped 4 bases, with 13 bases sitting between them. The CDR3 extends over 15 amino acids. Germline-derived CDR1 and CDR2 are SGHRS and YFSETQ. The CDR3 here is CASSLASGTSYGYTF. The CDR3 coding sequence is TGCGCCAGCAGCTTGGCCTCCGGGACGTCCTATGGCTACACCTTC.

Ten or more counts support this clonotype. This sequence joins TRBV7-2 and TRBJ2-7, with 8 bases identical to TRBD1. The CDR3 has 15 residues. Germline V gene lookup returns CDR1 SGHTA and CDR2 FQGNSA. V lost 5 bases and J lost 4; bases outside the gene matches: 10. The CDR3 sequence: CASSTGGTAVYEQYF. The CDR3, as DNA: TGTGCCAGCAGCACAGGGGGGACTGCAGTGTACGAGCAGTACTTC.

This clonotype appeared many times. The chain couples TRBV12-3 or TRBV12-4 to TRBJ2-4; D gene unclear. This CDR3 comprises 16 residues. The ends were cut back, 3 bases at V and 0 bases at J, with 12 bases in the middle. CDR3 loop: CASSFSGLSAKNIQYF. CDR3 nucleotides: TGTGCCAGCAGTTTTAGTGGTCTTTCAGCCAAAAACATTCAGTACTTC.

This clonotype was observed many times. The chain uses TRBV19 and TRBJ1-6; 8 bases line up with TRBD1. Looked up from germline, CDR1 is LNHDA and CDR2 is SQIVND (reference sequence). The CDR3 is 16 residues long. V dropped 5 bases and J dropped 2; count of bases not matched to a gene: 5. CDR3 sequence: CASSSPDRAYNSPLHF. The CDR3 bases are TGTGCCAGTAGTTCCCCGGACAGGGCCTATAATTCACCCCTCCACTTT.

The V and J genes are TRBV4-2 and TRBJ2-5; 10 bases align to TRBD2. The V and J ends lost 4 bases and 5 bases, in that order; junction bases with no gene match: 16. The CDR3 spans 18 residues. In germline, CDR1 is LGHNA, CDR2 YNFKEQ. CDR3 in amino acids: CASSLAARGAGGGETQYF. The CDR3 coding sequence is TGTGCCAGCAGCCTAGCCGCGAGAGGAGCGGGAGGGGGCGAGACCCAGTACTTC.

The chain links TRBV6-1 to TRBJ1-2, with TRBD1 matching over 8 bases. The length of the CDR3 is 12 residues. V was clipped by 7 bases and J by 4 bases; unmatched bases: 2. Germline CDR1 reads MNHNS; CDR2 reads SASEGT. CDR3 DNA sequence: TGTGCCAGCAAAGACAGGGGCTATGGCTACACCTTC. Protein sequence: CASKDRGYGYTF.

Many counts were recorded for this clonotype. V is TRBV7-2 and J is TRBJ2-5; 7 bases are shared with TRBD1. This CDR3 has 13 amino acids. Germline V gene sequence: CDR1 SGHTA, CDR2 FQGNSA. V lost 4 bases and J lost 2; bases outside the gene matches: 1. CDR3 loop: CASSWDSQETQYF. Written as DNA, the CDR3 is TGTGCCAGCAGCTGGGACAGTCAAGAGACCCAGTACTTC.

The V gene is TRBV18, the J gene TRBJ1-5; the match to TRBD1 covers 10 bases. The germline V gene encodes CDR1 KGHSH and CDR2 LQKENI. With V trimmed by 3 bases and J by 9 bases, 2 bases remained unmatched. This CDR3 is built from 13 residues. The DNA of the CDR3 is TGTGCCAGCTCACCCGGACAGGGGGTGCCCCAGCATTTT. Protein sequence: CASSPGQGVPQHF.

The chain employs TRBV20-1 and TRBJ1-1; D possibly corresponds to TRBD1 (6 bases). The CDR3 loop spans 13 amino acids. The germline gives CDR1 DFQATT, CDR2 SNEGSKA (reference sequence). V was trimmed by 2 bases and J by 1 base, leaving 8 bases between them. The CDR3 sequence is CSARNRENTEAFF. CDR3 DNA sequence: TGCAGTGCTAGAAACAGGGAGAACACTGAAGCTTTCTTT.

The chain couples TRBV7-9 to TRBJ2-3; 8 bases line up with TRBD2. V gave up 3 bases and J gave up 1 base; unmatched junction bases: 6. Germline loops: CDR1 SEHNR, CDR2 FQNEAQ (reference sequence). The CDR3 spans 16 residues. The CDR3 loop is CASSFRGGAGTDTQYF. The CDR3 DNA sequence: TGTGCCAGCAGCTTTCGGGGGGGGGCGGGCACAGATACGCAGTATTTT.

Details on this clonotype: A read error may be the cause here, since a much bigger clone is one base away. CDR3 DNA sequence: TGCGCCAGCAGCCTTGGAGGGGTCAATCAGCCCCAGCATTTT. Translated: CASSLGGVNQPQHF. This chain links TRBV5-1 with TRBJ1-5; a possible D gene is TRBD1 (5 bases). Trimming removed 4 bases at V and 3 bases at J, with 11 bases between. The CDR3 consists of 14 residues. CDR1 SGHRS and CDR2 YFSETQ come from the germline V gene.

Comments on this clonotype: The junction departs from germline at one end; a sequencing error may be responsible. The CDR3 protein is CASSLAGQVNQPQRF. CDR3 nucleotides: TGTGCCAGCAGCTTAGCGGGACAGGTCAATCAGCCCCAGCGTTTT. The chain is built from TRBV7-2 and TRBJ1-5; 8 bases map to TRBD1. The CDR3 sequence is 15 residues long. Germline CDR1 and CDR2: SGHTA and FQGNSA.

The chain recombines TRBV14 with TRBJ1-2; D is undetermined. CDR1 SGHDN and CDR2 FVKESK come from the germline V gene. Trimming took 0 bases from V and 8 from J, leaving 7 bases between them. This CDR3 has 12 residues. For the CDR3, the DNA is TGTGCCAGCAGCCAAGATTCAATAGGCTACACCTTC. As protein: CASSQDSIGYTF.

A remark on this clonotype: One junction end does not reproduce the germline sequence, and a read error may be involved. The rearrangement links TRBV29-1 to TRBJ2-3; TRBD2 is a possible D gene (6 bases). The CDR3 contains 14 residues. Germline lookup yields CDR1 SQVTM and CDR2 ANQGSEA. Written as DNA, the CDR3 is TGCAGCGTCGAAGCGGGTTTCAATACAGATACGCAGTATTTT. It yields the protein CSVEAGFNTDTQYF.

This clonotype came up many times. The CDR3 reads CASSSSGQGVYEQYF. DNA for the CDR3: TGTGCCAGCAGTTCGTCGGGACAGGGGGTCTACGAGCAGTACTTC. This rearrangement joins TRBV28 to TRBJ2-7; 11 nucleotides agree with TRBD1. The V segment lost 4 bases and the J segment 3 bases; nucleotides outside the gene matches: 5. The length of the CDR3 is 15 residues. The germline V gene has CDR1 MDHEN and CDR2 SYDVKM.

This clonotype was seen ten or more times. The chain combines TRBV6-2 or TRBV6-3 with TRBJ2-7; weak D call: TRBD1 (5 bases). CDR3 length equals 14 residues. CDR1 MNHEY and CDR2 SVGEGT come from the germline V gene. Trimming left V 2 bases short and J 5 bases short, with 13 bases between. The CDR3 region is CASSYVTGANEQYF. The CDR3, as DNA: TGTGCCAGCAGTTACGTCACAGGTGCTAACGAGCAGTACTTC.

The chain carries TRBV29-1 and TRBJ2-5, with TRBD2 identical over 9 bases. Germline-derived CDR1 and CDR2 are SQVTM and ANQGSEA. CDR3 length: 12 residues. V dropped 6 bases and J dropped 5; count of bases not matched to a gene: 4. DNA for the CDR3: TGCAGCGTCGAGACTAGCGGCGAGACCCAGTACTTC. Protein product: CSVETSGETQYF.

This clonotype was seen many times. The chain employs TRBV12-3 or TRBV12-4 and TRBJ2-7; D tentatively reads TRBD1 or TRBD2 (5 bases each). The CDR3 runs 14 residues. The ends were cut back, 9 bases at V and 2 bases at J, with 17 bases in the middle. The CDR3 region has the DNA TGTGCCAGTACCCCCGGGACGCCAGCCTACGAGCAGTACTTC. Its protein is CASTPGTPAYEQYF.

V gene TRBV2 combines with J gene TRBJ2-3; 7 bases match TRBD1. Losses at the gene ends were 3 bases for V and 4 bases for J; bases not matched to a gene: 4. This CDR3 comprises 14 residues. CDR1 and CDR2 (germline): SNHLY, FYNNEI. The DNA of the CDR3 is TGTGCCAGCAGTGAGACAGGGTTTTCAGATACGCAGTATTTT. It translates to CASSETGFSDTQYF.

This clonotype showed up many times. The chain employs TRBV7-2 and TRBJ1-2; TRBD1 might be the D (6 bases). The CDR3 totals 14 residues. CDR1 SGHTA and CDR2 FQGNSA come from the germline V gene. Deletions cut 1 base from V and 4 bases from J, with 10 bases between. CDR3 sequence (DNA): TGTGCCAGCAGCTTAGTTGGACAGCTCTATGGCTACACCTTC. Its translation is CASSLVGQLYGYTF.

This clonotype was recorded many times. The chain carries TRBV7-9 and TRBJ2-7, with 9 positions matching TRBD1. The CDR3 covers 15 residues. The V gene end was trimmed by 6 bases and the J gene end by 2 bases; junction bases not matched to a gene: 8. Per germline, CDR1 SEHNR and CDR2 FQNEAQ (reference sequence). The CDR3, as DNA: TGTGCCAGCAGGGCAACAGGGGGCGAGACCTACGAGCAGTACTTC. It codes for CASRATGGETYEQYF.